This TCR beta chain came from a study of vaccination effects on CD4 cells after COVID-19. Produced via immunoSEQ multiplex PCR; TCRdb's table is partial and in-frame only. The sample lists 60,000 to 85,000 clones, 70% to 85% occurring once. The V and J ends lost 4 bases and 2 bases, in that order; junction bases with no gene match: 7. Germline V CDR1 and CDR2: MGHRA, YSYEKL. The CDR3 runs to 16 residues. On this clone: Its target is not known.

ViraFEST expansion of antigen-specific CD4+ T cells with viral peptide pools preceded sequencing. After less than 11 days in culture, the CD4+ T cells were isolated. BNT162b2 vaccine or mRNA-1273 vaccine was given to participants in two doses. The TCR comes from a human donor who received a COVID-19 vaccine. V is TRBV4-1 and J is TRBJ2-5; 10 bases are shared with TRBD2. This material consisted of CD4+ T cells from PBMCs cultured with HCoV-229E spike peptides, taken after COVID-19 vaccination. The CDR3 bases are TGCGCCAGCAGCCGTGAGCGGGGGGGCACGCAAGAGACCCAGTACTTC. Translating gives CASSRERGGTQETQYF.